Described below is a single T cell receptor (beta chain) sequence and its context. Its antigen is currently unknown. The table came from immunoSEQ multiplex PCR; TCRdb's copy has only in-frame clones and leaves some out. The sample carries 130,000 to 150,000 clones, 90% recorded once. The data stem from a study of T cell responses to AZD1222 COVID-19 vaccine. The wider study: Second-dose intervals near 4 or 12 weeks were combined. The study, taken as a whole, reports: Baseline seropositivity characterized only a handful of AZD1222 recipients.

This CDR3 contains 18 residues. Trimming removed 1 base at V and 1 base at J, with 18 bases between. From germline, CDR1 is KGHDR and CDR2 SFDVKD. This TCR came from an adult in good health. J is TRBJ1-1 and V is TRBV24-1; D possibly corresponds to TRBD1 (6 bases). The sample was peripheral blood, taken on day 0 of AZD1222 vaccination. CDR3 nucleotides: TGTGCCACCAGTGATTTTGGAAGGGGGGAGAATAAGAACACTGAAGCTTTCTTT. This gives the protein CATSDFGRGENKNTEAFF.